Below are 25 T cell receptor beta chains sequenced from a single sample in a study of neurological immune-mediated disorders. Time point defined: longitudinal time-point 1 (baseline). TCRdb re-called the 5' RACE reads with MiXCR, one entry per CDR3 protein. The sample contains 55,000 to 80,000 distinct CDR3 sequences, about 13% of which appear only once. What was sequenced was PBMCs. The source is a female donor with HTLV-1-associated myelopathy (HAM/TSP).

In this sample, this clonotype turned up many times. CDR3 region: CASSSTRGNEQFF. In DNA form, the CDR3 reads TGTGCCAGCAGCTCGACGAGGGGTAATGAGCAGTTCTTC. The chain couples TRBV7-2 to TRBJ2-1; either TRBD1 or TRBD2 may fit D (5 bases each). The CDR3 contains 13 residues. The germline V gene has CDR1 SGHTA and CDR2 FQGNSA. The V end was cut by 4 bases, the J end by 7 bases, with 11 bases between.

This clonotype was picked up a small number of times. The gene calls are TRBV7-6 and TRBJ1-4; D uncertain. CDR3 length: 16 residues. Germline V gene lookup returns CDR1 SGHVS and CDR2 FNYEAQ. V lost 5 bases and J lost 8, with 21 bases in between. The CDR3 DNA sequence: TGTGCCAGCAGCCACAACATTTCCCCTCTATACGAAAAACTGTTTTTT. Its translation is CASSHNISPLYEKLFF.

This clonotype appeared many times. The rearrangement uses TRBV28 and TRBJ1-3; tentatively, D is TRBD1 (6 bases). This CDR3 has 12 amino acids. Germline V gene data show CDR1 as MDHEN and CDR2 as SYDVKM. This CDR3 is CGGGESGNTIYF. The CDR3 DNA follows: TGTGGAGGGGGAGAATCTGGAAACACCATATATTTT.

This clonotype was found many times. CDR3 sequence reads: CASSYSTAYEQYF. The CDR3 region has the DNA TGTGCCAGCAGTTATTCCACGGCCTACGAGCAGTACTTC. The chain employs TRBV27 and TRBJ2-7; no definite D call. Germline V lookup: CDR1 MNHEY, CDR2 SMNVEV (reference sequence). CDR3 size: 13 residues. V was cut by 4 bases and J by 2 bases, with 9 bases left in between.

The V gene is TRBV27, the J gene TRBJ1-1, with D tentatively TRBD1 (5 bases). This CDR3 spans 14 amino acids. In germline, CDR1 is MNHEY, CDR2 SMNVEV (reference sequence). Deletions cut 1 base from V and 3 bases from J, with 9 bases between. This CDR3 reads CASSLLGGDTEAFF. The CDR3 region has the DNA TGTGCCAGCAGTTTATTGGGGGGGGACACTGAAGCTTTCTTT.

The V and J genes are TRBV5-1 and TRBJ1-6; TRBD1 matches at 8 bases. Germline lookup yields CDR1 SGHRS and CDR2 YFSETQ. The V and J ends lost 0 bases and 8 bases, in that order; junction bases with no gene match: 4. The CDR3 extends over 15 amino acids. The CDR3 nucleotides read TGCGCCAGCAGCTTGGGGACAGGGAGGGATTCACCCCTCCACTTT. Encoded protein: CASSLGTGRDSPLHF.

Only one count was recorded for this clonotype. J is TRBJ2-1 and V is TRBV6-5, with TRBD1 matching 9 bases. This CDR3 has 17 residues. The germline gives CDR1 MNHEY, CDR2 SVGAGI. J gave up 2 bases and V 6 bases, and 11 bases lay outside the gene matches. As DNA, the CDR3 is TGTGCCAGCAGCTTGCACCGGGACAGGGTGGCCTACAATGAGCAGTTCTTC. This encodes CASSLHRDRVAYNEQFF.

This clonotype has at least ten counts. The rearrangement uses TRBV5-1 and TRBJ2-3; maybe TRBD2 (5 bases). Germline CDR1 SGHRS, CDR2 YFSETQ. V lost 3 bases and J lost 3, with 11 bases in between. The CDR3 extends over 14 amino acids. DNA for the CDR3: TGCGCCAGCAGCTCCGCGACTATTACAGATACGCAGTATTTT. This codes for CASSSATITDTQYF.

This clonotype was seen ten or more times. The gene calls are TRBV7-2 and TRBJ2-2; TRBD2 agrees at 7 bases. V trimming: 5 bases; J trimming: 6 bases; junction bases outside the gene matches: 6. The CDR3 extends over 14 amino acids. Germline CDR1 is SGHTA and CDR2 is FQGNSA. The DNA for the CDR3 is TGTGCCAGCAGCCCCGGACTAGGGGCCGGGGAGCTGTTTTTT. Translated, it gives CASSPGLGAGELFF.

This clonotype was seen ten or more times. The J gene is TRBJ2-3, the V gene TRBV4-2; 12 bases match TRBD2. The CDR3 extends over 16 amino acids. Germline V lookup: CDR1 LGHNA, CDR2 YNFKEQ. V lost 4 bases and J lost 4; bases outside the gene matches: 6. The CDR3: CASSPQTSGSSDTQYF. Here the CDR3 DNA reads TGTGCCAGCAGCCCACAGACTAGCGGGAGCTCAGATACGCAGTATTTT.

This clonotype has more than one count but fewer than ten. A much bigger clone sits one base away, suggesting this may be a read error. The chain links TRBV4-1 to TRBJ2-7; unclear D gene. The CDR3 is 12 residues long. V lost 4 bases and J lost 5, with 9 bases in between. Germline V CDR1 and CDR2: MGHRA, YSYEKL. The CDR3 DNA is TGCGCCAGCAGCCGCCAAGGCAACGAGCAGTACTTC. Protein: CASSRQGNEQYF.

This clonotype was recorded a few times. The chain is built from TRBV5-1 and TRBJ2-2; unclear D gene. CDR3 size: 15 residues. Between the trimmed V and J ends, which lost 4 bases and 4 bases, there was a span of 14 bases. CDR1 is SGHRS, CDR2 YFSETQ, per germline. CDR3 residues: CASSDVASGTGELFF. The CDR3 coding sequence is TGCGCCAGCAGCGACGTGGCCTCGGGCACCGGGGAGCTGTTTTTT. The variable domain in full, completed from reference TRBV5-1 and TRBJ2-2, reads KAGVTQTPRYLIKTRGQQVTLSCSPISGHRSVSWYQQTPGQGLQFLFEYFSETQRNKGNFPGRFSGRQFSNSRSEMNVSTLELGDSALYLCASSDVASGTGELFFGEGSRLTVL.

This clonotype was picked up many times. The V gene is TRBV5-1, the J gene TRBJ2-4; tentative D call: TRBD2 (6 bases). CDR1 is SGHRS and CDR2 is YFSETQ in the germline V gene. V lost 7 bases, J lost 0 bases, and 20 bases lay in between. This CDR3 is built from 17 residues. For the CDR3, the DNA is TGCGCCAGCTCCGGGACTCCACAAAACTTAGCCAAAAACATTCAGTACTTC. Translation: CASSGTPQNLAKNIQYF.

In this sample, this clonotype turned up many times. The V call is TRBV12-5, the J call TRBJ1-5, with 7 bases that match TRBD1. J lost 7 bases, V lost 1 base, and 7 bases had no gene match. Germline V gene data show CDR1 as LGHNT and CDR2 as FRNRAP. The CDR3 loop spans 15 amino acids. CDR3 amino acids: CASGLEAGGAQPQHF. The CDR3 DNA follows: TGTGCTAGTGGTTTGGAGGCAGGGGGGGCCCAGCCCCAGCATTTT.

This clonotype was seen ten or more times. CDR3 in DNA: TGTGCCAGCAGCCAGAGCGGGGCCGGCAGACCTGAGCAGTTCTTC. Amino acid sequence: CASSQSGAGRPEQFF. This chain joins TRBV3-1 and TRBJ2-1; 7 nucleotides line up with TRBD2. The germline gives CDR1 LGHDT, CDR2 YNNKEL (reference sequence). CDR3 size: 15 residues. V lost 3 bases, J lost 9 bases, and 11 bases stayed unmatched.

This clonotype has a count of ten or more. The CDR3 is CASSWTGNQPQHF. CDR3 bases: TGTGCCAGCAGTTGGACAGGCAATCAGCCCCAGCATTTT. V and J are TRBV6-5 and TRBJ1-5; a possible D gene is TRBD1 (6 bases). Germline lookup yields CDR1 MNHEY and CDR2 SVGAGI. CDR3 length: 13 residues. Trimming removed 4 bases from V and 2 bases from J, with 6 bases in between.

The genes are TRBV20-1 and TRBJ1-1, with D unresolved. Trimming pared 3 bases from V and 3 bases from J, leaving 14 bases between. CDR3 length equals 14 residues. Per the germline V gene, CDR1 is DFQATT and CDR2 is SNEGSKA (reference sequence). The DNA for the CDR3 is TGCAGTGCTAGGGGCATGGGAACCTACACTGAAGCTTTCTTT. Translation: CSARGMGTYTEAFF.

This clonotype was observed many times. CDR3 in amino acids: CASSYLSGGSNEQFF. CDR3 sequence (DNA): TGTGCCAGCAGTTACCTTAGCGGGGGCTCCAATGAGCAGTTCTTC. V usage is TRBV12-3 or TRBV12-4 and J usage is TRBJ2-1; 9 bases are a match to TRBD2. The CDR3 is 15 residues long. V trimming: 4 bases; J trimming: 6 bases; junction bases outside the gene matches: 7.

This clonotype turned up a few times. CDR3 loop: CSALDRGPGNTIYF. The CDR3 nucleotides are TGCAGCGCTCTGGACAGGGGGCCGGGAAACACCATATATTTT. V gene TRBV29-1 combines with J gene TRBJ1-3; 11 positions agree with TRBD1. V was pared by 7 bases and J by 4 bases, with 6 bases of the junction left unmatched. Germline V gives CDR1 SQVTM, CDR2 ANQGSEA. The CDR3 spans 14 residues.

The sample holds many counts of this clonotype. The gene calls are TRBV14 and TRBJ2-2; D not certain. Trimming left V 0 bases short and J 7 bases short, with 9 bases between. Germline V gene data show CDR1 as SGHDN and CDR2 as FVKESK. This CDR3 has 14 residues. The CDR3 sequence is CASSQEIRNGELFF. In DNA, the CDR3 is TGTGCCAGCAGCCAAGAAATTCGGAACGGGGAGCTGTTTTTT.

This clonotype came up many times. The junction differs from germline at one of its ends, possibly a read error. The chain combines TRBV7-2 with TRBJ2-3; TRBD1 agrees at 7 bases. Looked up from germline, CDR1 is SGHTA and CDR2 is FQGNSA. This CDR3 has 12 amino acids. CDR3 bases: TGTGCCAGCAGCTCGGACAGGCCACAAAGCCATTTT. Residues: CASSSDRPQSHF.

Many counts were recorded for this clonotype. The chain joins TRBV7-8 to TRBJ2-1, with TRBD1 as a possible D gene (5 bases). CDR1 is SGHVS, CDR2 FQNEAQ, per germline. The CDR3 contains 15 residues. Between the trimmed V and J ends, which lost 0 bases and 5 bases, there was a span of 11 bases. CDR3 DNA: TGTGCCAGCAGCTTAGCATCAGGGCCCCACAATGAGCAGTTCTTC. Translation: CASSLASGPHNEQFF.

This clonotype occurred a few times. The chain joins TRBV20-1 to TRBJ2-7, with 7 positions matching TRBD1. The ends lost 5 bases at V and 6 bases at J; junction bases unmatched: 13. This CDR3 is 14 amino acids long. CDR1 is DFQATT, CDR2 SNEGSKA, per germline (reference sequence). The CDR3 reads CSAAFNRGNSEQYF. Here the CDR3 DNA reads TGCAGTGCTGCCTTTAACAGGGGAAATAGCGAGCAGTACTTC.

Ten or more counts support this clonotype. The V gene is TRBV18, the J gene TRBJ1-3, with D possibly matching TRBD1 (5 bases). Germline CDR1 is KGHSH and CDR2 is LQKENI. V shed 1 base and J shed 3 bases, with 13 bases lying between them. This CDR3 comprises 16 residues. CDR3: CASSPLAQVGGNTIYF. As DNA, the CDR3 is TGTGCCAGCTCACCACTTGCACAGGTTGGTGGAAACACCATATATTTT.

This clonotype was counted many times. V and J are TRBV7-8 and TRBJ2-3; D not resolved. The germline V gene has CDR1 SGHVS and CDR2 FQNEAQ. CDR3 size: 14 residues. With 2 bases removed from V and 0 bases from J, the gap between germline ends came to 6 bases. The CDR3 here is CASSLSPSTDTQYF. DNA for the CDR3: TGTGCCAGCAGCTTATCCCCTAGCACAGATACGCAGTATTTT.